One and the same sample provided the 22 T cell receptor beta chains below, sequenced in a study of control samples from healthy donors and cancer patients. Assay used: immunoSEQ multiplex PCR; TCRdb lists only in-frame clones, some missing. The table records approximately 45,000 clones, about 91% of them present only once. Sequencing was carried out using PBMCs. These receptors originate from a woman aged 40 to 50 with head and neck cancer.

V and J are TRBV6-5 and TRBJ1-2; 9 positions agree with TRBD1. The V gene end was trimmed by 5 bases and the J gene end by 8 bases; junction bases not matched to a gene: 9. CDR1 is MNHEY and CDR2 is SVGAGI in the germline V gene. The CDR3 has 14 amino acids. In nucleotides, the CDR3 is TGTGCCAGCAGTACAGGGACAGGGCTGTTCGGCTACACCTTC. Translating gives CASSTGTGLFGYTF.

The rearrangement joins TRBV9 to TRBJ2-2; D gene ambiguous. V lost 0 bases, J lost 6 bases, and 9 bases lay in between. Looked up from germline, CDR1 is SGDLS and CDR2 is YYNGEE. The CDR3 totals 14 residues. CDR3 nucleotide sequence: TGTGCCAGCAGCGTAGCCCCCAGCGCCGGGGAGCTGTTTTTT. Amino acid sequence: CASSVAPSAGELFF.

The chain is built from TRBV9 and TRBJ2-3; a weak D match, TRBD2 (6 bases). CDR1 SGDLS and CDR2 YYNGEE come from the germline V gene. The CDR3 has 15 residues. Trimming stripped 4 bases from V and 2 bases from J, with 14 bases between. CDR3 bases: TGTGCCAGCAGCACCCTCGGGGGTTTCACAGATACGCAGTATTTT. Residues: CASSTLGGFTDTQYF. Full variable domain (outside the CDR3, taken from reference TRBV9 and TRBJ2-3): DSGVTQTPKHLITATGQRVTLRCSPRSGDLSVYWYQQSLDQGLQFLIQYYNGEERAKGNILERFSAQQFPDLHSELNLSSLELGDSALYFCASSTLGGFTDTQYFGPGTRLTVL.

This clone was picked up one time. The rearrangement links TRBV28 to TRBJ2-3; 11 positions match TRBD2. Trimming at V came to 6 bases and at J to 4 bases, leaving 6 bases not matched to a gene. This CDR3 is built from 15 residues. Germline lookup yields CDR1 MDHEN and CDR2 SYDVKM. CDR3 in DNA: TGTGCCAGCAGCCCCGGGACTAGCGGTCCAGATACGCAGTATTTT. Encoded protein: CASSPGTSGPDTQYF.

The gene calls are TRBV2 and TRBJ2-5; 8 positions agree with TRBD2. Germline V gene sequence: CDR1 SNHLY, CDR2 FYNNEI. The V and J ends lost 7 bases and 5 bases, in that order; junction bases with no gene match: 9. There are 14 residues in the CDR3. As DNA, the CDR3 is TGTGCCAGCACTCCGGGACTAGAAGGGGAGACCCAGTACTTC. Amino acids: CASTPGLEGETQYF.

Remarks on this clone: The same CDR3 also results from other DNA sequences found in this sample. The chain links TRBV30 to TRBJ2-2; TRBD2 matches 9 bases. Germline CDR1 GTSNPN, CDR2 SVGIG (reference sequence). The J segment lost 5 bases and the V segment lost 0 bases, leaving 4 bases of the junction unmatched. The CDR3 is 15 residues long. CDR3: CAWSVMRGGTGELFF. The DNA for the CDR3 is TGTGCCTGGAGTGTAATGCGGGGGGGTACCGGGGAGCTGTTTTTT.

CDR3 protein: CASSLAGQGYGYTF. The CDR3 nucleotides read TGTGCCAGCAGCTTAGCCGGCCAGGGCTATGGCTACACCTTC. The chain recombines TRBV7-2 with TRBJ1-2; TRBD1 might be the D (5 bases). The germline V and J ends were trimmed by 0 bases and 4 bases, with 9 bases remaining between them. CDR3 length: 14 residues. Per the germline V gene, CDR1 is SGHTA and CDR2 is FQGNSA.

V gene TRBV7-9 combines with J gene TRBJ1-1; unclear D gene. Trimming removed 1 base from V and 1 base from J, with 7 bases in between. The CDR3 spans 14 residues. CDR1 is SEHNR, CDR2 FQNEAQ, per germline (reference sequence). CDR3 nucleotide sequence: TGTGCCAGCAGCTTAGAAGAGGGGAACACTGAAGCTTTCTTT. Its protein is CASSLEEGNTEAFF.

The V call is TRBV10-3, the J call TRBJ1-1; TRBD1 is a possible D gene (6 bases). CDR3 length equals 15 residues. The germline V gene encodes CDR1 ENHRY and CDR2 SYGVKD. V lost 4 bases to trimming and J lost 1 base, with 13 bases between them. CDR3 sequence: CAISGSVRGNTEAFF. For the CDR3, the DNA is TGTGCCATCAGTGGGAGTGTCAGGGGGAACACTGAAGCTTTCTTT.

The rearrangement uses TRBV30 and TRBJ2-3; 9 bases match TRBD1. The CDR3 consists of 15 residues. CDR1 is GTSNPN, CDR2 SVGIG, per germline (reference sequence). V was clipped by 0 bases and J by 2 bases; unmatched bases: 3. The CDR3 DNA sequence: TGTGCCTGGAGTGTACAGGGGGCCCCCACAGATACGCAGTATTTT. Protein product: CAWSVQGAPTDTQYF.

The chain has TRBV19 and TRBJ2-7, with D tentatively TRBD1 (5 bases). CDR1 LNHDA and CDR2 SQIVND come from the germline V gene (reference sequence). The CDR3 is made up of 14 amino acids. Trimming stripped 3 bases from V and 2 bases from J, with 11 bases between. The CDR3 DNA follows: TGTGCCAGTAGTATCACCCAGGGCGCCTACGAGCAGTACTTC. Translation gives CASSITQGAYEQYF. Filled out from reference TRBV19 and TRBJ2-7, the complete variable domain reads DGGITQSPKYLFRKEGQNVTLSCEQNLNHDAMYWYRQDPGQGLRLIYYSQIVNDFQKGDIAEGYSVSREKKESFPLTVTSAQKNPTAFYLCASSITQGAYEQYFGPGTRLTVT.

This clone was seen a few times. This chain joins TRBV29-1 and TRBJ1-4; the match to TRBD1 covers 8 bases. With V trimmed by 6 bases and J by 2 bases, 2 bases remained unmatched. CDR3 length: 13 residues. CDR1 is SQVTM and CDR2 is ANQGSEA in the germline V gene. The CDR3 loop reads CSVNRGTNEKLFF. Written as DNA, the CDR3 is TGCAGCGTAAACAGGGGGACTAATGAAAAACTGTTTTTT.

The chain links TRBV6-1 to TRBJ1-1; D perhaps matches TRBD1 (6 bases). Germline CDR1 is MNHNS and CDR2 is SASEGT. There are 16 residues in the CDR3. Trimming removed 2 bases from V and 1 base from J, with 14 bases in between. The CDR3 protein is CASSEKGGWENTEAFF. The CDR3 nucleotides read TGTGCCAGCAGTGAAAAAGGGGGGTGGGAGAACACTGAAGCTTTCTTT.

The DNA of the CDR3 is TGTGCCAGCAGCTTAAAAGGAAACTCCTACGAGCAGTACTTC. Encoded protein: CASSLKGNSYEQYF. This chain connects TRBV11-2 to TRBJ2-7; D remains unclear. This CDR3 region has 14 residues. CDR1 SGHAT and CDR2 FQNNGV come from the germline V gene. V gave up 2 bases and J gave up 0 bases, with 8 bases separating them.

CDR3 DNA sequence: TGTGCCACCAGCAATCGGGGAGGGCTGGGAGAGCAGTACTTC. Translating it yields CATSNRGGLGEQYF. The rearrangement joins TRBV15 to TRBJ2-7; 7 bases agree with TRBD2. Trimming cost V 4 bases and J 7 bases; bases outside gene matches: 10. Per the germline V gene, CDR1 is LNHNV and CDR2 is YYDKDF (reference sequence). This CDR3 is 14 amino acids long.

This chain joins TRBV27 and TRBJ1-1; possibly TRBD1 for D (5 bases). Trimming took off 10 bases at V and 0 bases at J, with 12 bases between the two ends. The CDR3 extends over 13 amino acids. From germline, CDR1 is MNHEY and CDR2 SMNVEV (reference sequence). This chain's CDR3 is CATRQTVNTEAFF. DNA for the CDR3: TGTGCCACCCGCCAGACAGTGAACACTGAAGCTTTCTTT.

The chain has TRBV19 and TRBJ2-7, with 11 bases identical to TRBD2. Germline V gives CDR1 LNHDA, CDR2 SQIVND (reference sequence). The CDR3 loop spans 15 amino acids. Trimming cost V 7 bases and J 0 bases; bases outside gene matches: 5. The CDR3: CASTHSGGASYEQYF. The CDR3 DNA sequence: TGTGCCAGTACCCATAGCGGGGGGGCCTCCTACGAGCAGTACTTC.

This chain joins TRBV5-1 and TRBJ2-3; 7 nucleotides match TRBD2. Germline trimming cut 3 bases from V and 2 bases from J; bases unmatched to any gene: 9. This CDR3 spans 16 amino acids. CDR1 is SGHRS and CDR2 is YFSETQ in the germline V gene. The chain's CDR3 is CASSSGTNRNTDTQYF. As DNA, the CDR3 is TGCGCCAGCAGCTCCGGGACTAATCGAAACACAGATACGCAGTATTTT.

V and J are TRBV6-4 and TRBJ2-3; D may be TRBD2 (5 bases). This CDR3 is 15 amino acids long. V shed 5 bases and J shed 0 bases, with 12 bases lying between them. Per the germline V gene, CDR1 is MRHNA and CDR2 is SNTAGT. CDR3 DNA sequence: TGTGCCAGCAGTCCCACCGAGGGTAGCACAGATACGCAGTATTTT. Translated: CASSPTEGSTDTQYF.

Details on this clone: One end of the junction is discordant with germline, which a read error may explain. Distinct nucleotide sequences in the sample also encode this CDR3. The genes are TRBV7-2 and TRBJ1-1; D is undetermined. CDR1 and CDR2 from the germline V gene are SGHTA and FQGNSA. This CDR3 is built from 13 residues. DNA for the CDR3: TGTGCCAGTAGCTTATCCGTGAACACTGAAGCTTTCTTT. It specifies CASSLSVNTEAFF.

This clone showed up just once. The chain links TRBV3-1 (or the pseudogene TRBV3-2) to TRBJ1-6; the match to TRBD1 covers 9 bases. The CDR3 is 16 residues long. Losses at the gene ends were 1 base for V and 7 bases for J; bases not matched to a gene: 5. Germline V gene data show CDR1 as LGHDT and CDR2 as YNNKEL (reference sequence). The CDR3 reads CASSQGGTGINSPLHF. As DNA, the CDR3 is TGTGCCAGCAGCCAAGGAGGGACAGGGATCAATTCACCCCTCCACTTT.

The V and J genes are TRBV9 and TRBJ2-7; D might be TRBD2 (5 bases). This CDR3 spans 16 amino acids. Germline CDR1 SGDLS, CDR2 YYNGEE. With 4 bases removed from V and 0 bases from J, the gap between germline ends came to 17 bases. The CDR3 DNA is TGTGCCAGCAGCCCACGTGGGCGGGCCAGCTCCTACGAGCAGTACTTC. Protein sequence: CASSPRGRASSYEQYF.